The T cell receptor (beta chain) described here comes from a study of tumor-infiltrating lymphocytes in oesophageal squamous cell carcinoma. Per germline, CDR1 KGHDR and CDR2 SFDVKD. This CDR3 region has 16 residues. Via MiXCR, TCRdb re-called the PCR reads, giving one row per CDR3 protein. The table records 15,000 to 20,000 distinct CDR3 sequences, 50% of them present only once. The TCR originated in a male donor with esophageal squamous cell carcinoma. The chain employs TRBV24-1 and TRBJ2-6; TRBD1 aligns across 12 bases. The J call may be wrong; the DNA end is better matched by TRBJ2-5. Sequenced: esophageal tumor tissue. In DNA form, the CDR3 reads TGTGCCACCAGTCCCACTTGGGACAGGGGGCAGGAGACCCAGTACTTC. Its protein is CATSPTWDRGQETQYF.